Presented here are 17 T cell receptor beta chains from one specimen sequenced in a study of shared clonotypes between healthy human individuals. Some clones are missing from TCRdb's copy, which holds only in-frame ones; the method was immunoSEQ multiplex PCR. The sample lists over 1.4 million clones, 96% occurring once. The material sequenced was naive CD4+ T cells sorted from blood. The subset: CD45RA+ positively selected. The receptors were gathered from a man aged 25-45 years in good health.

V and J are TRBV5-1 and TRBJ2-3; D unresolved. This CDR3 has 15 amino acids. Per the germline V gene, CDR1 is SGHRS and CDR2 is YFSETQ. The V end was cut by 4 bases, the J end by 0 bases, with 12 bases between. The CDR3 loop reads CASSEIPASTDTQYF. CDR3 bases: TGCGCCAGCAGCGAAATCCCGGCCAGCACAGATACGCAGTATTTT.

The chain couples TRBV6-4 to TRBJ2-7; TRBD2 agrees at 14 bases. Germline V gives CDR1 MRHNA, CDR2 SNTAGT. With 10 bases clipped from V and 1 base from J, the junction kept 18 bases outside the gene matches. This CDR3 has 19 residues. CDR3 region: CANPTEGGLAGVWSYEQYF. Written as DNA, the CDR3 is TGTGCCAACCCCACAGAGGGGGGACTAGCGGGAGTCTGGTCCTACGAGCAGTACTTC.

CDR3 in DNA: TGCGCCAGCAGACTGACTTGGGTGGGGAATGAAAAACTGTTTTTT. It translates to CASRLTWVGNEKLFF. V is TRBV5-1 and J is TRBJ1-4; D is ambiguous. Germline V gives CDR1 SGHRS, CDR2 YFSETQ. The V end lost 5 bases, the J end lost 5 bases, and 16 bases lay between the germline ends. The CDR3 totals 15 residues.

The chain is built from TRBV7-3 and TRBJ2-7; TRBD1 matches at 8 bases. Germline V gives CDR1 SGHTA, CDR2 FQGTGA. This CDR3 region has 13 residues. The V and J ends lost 5 bases and 5 bases, in that order; junction bases with no gene match: 5. CDR3 in DNA: TGTGCCAGCAGCCGGACAGGGACCCACGAGCAGTACTTC. Its protein is CASSRTGTHEQYF.

This chain links TRBV12-5 with TRBJ2-5; TRBD2 aligns across 8 bases. CDR1 and CDR2 (germline): LGHNT, FRNRAP. Trimming took 0 bases from V and 2 from J; bases not matched to a gene: 5. CDR3 size: 16 residues. Written as DNA, the CDR3 is TGTGCTAGTGGTTTGGTCGGGACTAGGACACAAGAGACCCAGTACTTC. It yields the protein CASGLVGTRTQETQYF.

CDR3 nucleotide sequence: TGTGCCAGCAGTCCTGGCCGAACAAATGAGCAGTTCTTC. As protein: CASSPGRTNEQFF. This rearrangement joins TRBV7-2 to TRBJ2-1; D not certain. The V end lost 6 bases, the J end lost 7 bases, and 13 bases lay between the germline ends. In germline, CDR1 is SGHTA, CDR2 FQGNSA. The CDR3 is 13 amino acids. Variable domain in full (rest from reference TRBV7-2 and TRBJ2-1): GAGVSQSPSNKVTEKGKDVELRCDPISGHTALYWYRQSLGQGLEFLIYFQGNSAPDKSGLPSDRFSAERTGGSVSTLTIQRTQQEDSAVYLCASSPGRTNEQFFGPGTRLTVL.

This clone appeared a single time. The rearrangement links TRBV5-4 to TRBJ2-4; tentative D call: TRBD1 (6 bases). Germline V gene lookup returns CDR1 SGHNT and CDR2 YYREEE (reference sequence). This CDR3 is 16 amino acids long. Trimming pared 2 bases from V and 10 bases from J, leaving 22 bases between. CDR3 sequence (DNA): TGTGCCAGCAGCTTAGGGTCGGGACAACTTCATAAAATTCAGTACTTC. Its protein is CASSLGSGQLHKIQYF.

The chain recombines TRBV18 with TRBJ2-3, with TRBD1 as a possible D gene (5 bases). V was pared by 2 bases and J by 3 bases, with 15 bases between. The CDR3 consists of 16 residues. Per germline, CDR1 KGHSH and CDR2 LQKENI. The CDR3 reads CASSPWQGTGTDTQYF. The CDR3 region has the DNA TGTGCCAGCTCACCATGGCAGGGCACTGGGACAGATACGCAGTATTTT.

The rearrangement uses TRBV14 and TRBJ2-6; D is possibly TRBD2 (5 bases). With 9 bases removed from V and 0 bases from J, the gap between germline ends came to 27 bases. The CDR3 spans 20 residues. Germline V gene data show CDR1 as SGHDN and CDR2 as FVKESK. The CDR3 loop reads CASPPGKIPNVRSGANVLTF. CDR3 DNA sequence: TGTGCCAGTCCCCCCGGGAAAATACCCAATGTCCGCTCTGGGGCCAACGTCCTGACTTTC. Combining the CDR3 with reference TRBV14 and TRBJ2-6 gives the whole variable domain EAGVTQFPSHSVIEKGQTVTLRCDPISGHDNLYWYRRVMGKEIKFLLHFVKESKQDESGMPNNRFLAERTGGTYSTLKVQPAELEDSGVYFCASPPGKIPNVRSGANVLTFGAGSRLTVL.

Concerning this clone itself: In the same sample, other DNA sequences code for this CDR3. The chain carries TRBV27 and TRBJ1-1; D is undetermined. V was trimmed by 1 base and J by 0 bases, leaving 3 bases between them. The CDR3 covers 13 residues. Germline values: CDR1 MNHEY, CDR2 SMNVEV (reference sequence). The CDR3 is CASSLLLNTEAFF. CDR3 nucleotides: TGTGCCAGCAGTTTATTGCTGAACACTGAAGCTTTCTTT.

CDR3 nucleotides: TGTGCCAGCAGCTTAAGTCAACGGGGGCTATCCTACAATGAGCAGTTCTTC. The encoded protein is CASSLSQRGLSYNEQFF. The chain joins TRBV7-2 to TRBJ2-1; the D call may be TRBD1 or TRBD2 (6 bases each). V was pared by 2 bases and J by 1 base, with 15 bases between. The CDR3 spans 17 residues. CDR1 SGHTA and CDR2 FQGNSA come from the germline V gene. Full variable domain (remainder filled in from reference TRBV7-2 and TRBJ2-1): GAGVSQSPSNKVTEKGKDVELRCDPISGHTALYWYRQSLGQGLEFLIYFQGNSAPDKSGLPSDRFSAERTGGSVSTLTIQRTQQEDSAVYLCASSLSQRGLSYNEQFFGPGTRLTVL.

This chain uses TRBV15 with TRBJ2-7, with 10 bases that match TRBD1. Germline-derived CDR1 and CDR2 are LNHNV and YYDKDF (reference sequence). CDR3 length equals 14 residues. V gave up 3 bases and J gave up 3 bases; unmatched junction bases: 2. The CDR3 loop reads CATSSRTGGYEQYF. CDR3 bases: TGTGCCACCAGCAGCCGGACAGGGGGCTACGAGCAGTACTTC. The variable domain in full, completed from reference TRBV15 and TRBJ2-7, reads DAMVIQNPRYQVTQFGKPVTLSCSQTLNHNVMYWYQQKSSQAPKLLFHYYDKDFNNEADTPDNFQSRRPNTSFCFLDIRSPGLGDTAMYLCATSSRTGGYEQYFGPGTRLTVT.

The chain carries TRBV10-3 and TRBJ2-7; 7 nucleotides agree with TRBD1. Germline V gene sequence: CDR1 ENHRY, CDR2 SYGVKD. V was clipped by 4 bases and J by 6 bases; unmatched bases: 9. The length of the CDR3 is 14 residues. CDR3 residues: CAISVRIQGSEQYF. The CDR3 DNA reads as TGTGCCATCAGTGTTAGGATACAGGGGTCCGAGCAGTACTTC.

CDR3 bases: TGTGCCAGCAGTTCCCGTGAGGGTCGAGACGAGCAGTACTTC. Translating gives CASSSREGRDEQYF. The V gene is TRBV2, the J gene TRBJ2-7; D is possibly TRBD2 (5 bases). The CDR3 consists of 14 residues. Deletions cut 5 bases from V and 5 bases from J, with 16 bases between. Germline V CDR1 and CDR2: SNHLY, FYNNEI.

The chain is built from TRBV7-9 and TRBJ2-7; a possible D gene is TRBD2 (6 bases). Germline V CDR1 and CDR2: SEHNR, FQNEAQ (reference sequence). V dropped 5 bases and J dropped 4 bases, with 18 bases sitting between them. This CDR3 region has 15 residues. CDR3 in amino acids: CASSPGTPAPYEQYF. CDR3 DNA: TGTGCCAGCAGCCCAGGGACTCCCGCTCCTTACGAGCAGTACTTC.

The chain recombines TRBV15 with TRBJ2-7; the D gene is possibly TRBD2 (5 bases). CDR3 length: 17 amino acids. From germline, CDR1 is LNHNV and CDR2 YYDKDF (reference sequence). With 1 base removed from V and 2 bases from J, the gap between germline ends came to 18 bases. The CDR3 reads CATSRGIGLNAAYEQYF. The CDR3 DNA sequence: TGTGCCACCAGCAGAGGCATAGGACTCAACGCAGCCTACGAGCAGTACTTC.

This clone was seen once. The rearrangement joins TRBV28 to TRBJ2-7, with 8 bases identical to TRBD2. The CDR3 loop spans 14 amino acids. J lost 2 bases, V lost 6 bases, and 6 bases had no gene match. Germline V gives CDR1 MDHEN, CDR2 SYDVKM. The CDR3 sequence: CASRPSGSTYEQYF. In nucleotides, the CDR3 is TGTGCCAGCAGACCTAGCGGGTCTACCTACGAGCAGTACTTC. Together with reference TRBV28 and TRBJ2-7, the CDR3 gives the full variable domain: DVKVTQSSRYLVKRTGEKVFLECVQDMDHENMFWYRQDPGLGLRLIYFSYDVKMKEKGDIPEGYSVSREKKERFSLILESASTNQTSMYLCASRPSGSTYEQYFGPGTRLTVT.